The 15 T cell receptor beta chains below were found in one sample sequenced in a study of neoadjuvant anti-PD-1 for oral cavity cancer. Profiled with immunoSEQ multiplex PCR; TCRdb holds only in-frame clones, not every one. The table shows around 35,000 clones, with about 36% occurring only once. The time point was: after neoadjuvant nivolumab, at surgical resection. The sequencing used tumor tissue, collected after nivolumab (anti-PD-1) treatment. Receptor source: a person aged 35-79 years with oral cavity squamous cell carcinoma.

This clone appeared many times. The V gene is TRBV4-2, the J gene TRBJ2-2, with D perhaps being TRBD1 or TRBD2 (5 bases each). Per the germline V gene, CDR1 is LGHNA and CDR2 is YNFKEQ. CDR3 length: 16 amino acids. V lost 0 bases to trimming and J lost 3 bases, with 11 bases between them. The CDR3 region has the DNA TGTGCCAGCAGCCAAGAGGGGGAAAGGCACACCGGGGAGCTGTTTTTT. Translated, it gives CASSQEGERHTGELFF.

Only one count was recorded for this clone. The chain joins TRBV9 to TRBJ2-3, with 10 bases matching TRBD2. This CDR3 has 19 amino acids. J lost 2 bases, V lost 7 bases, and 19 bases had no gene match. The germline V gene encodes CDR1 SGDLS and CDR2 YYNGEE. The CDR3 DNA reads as TGTGCCAGCTGGGAGATAAAGCGGGGGGGCTTATACACCACAGATACGCAGTATTTT. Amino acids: CASWEIKRGGLYTTDTQYF.

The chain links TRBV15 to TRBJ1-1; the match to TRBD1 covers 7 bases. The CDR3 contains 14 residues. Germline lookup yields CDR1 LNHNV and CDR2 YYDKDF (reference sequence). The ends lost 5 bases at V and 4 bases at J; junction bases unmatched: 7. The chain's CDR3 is CATSGGQVGTEAFF. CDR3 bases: TGTGCCACCAGCGGTGGACAGGTGGGCACTGAAGCTTTCTTT.

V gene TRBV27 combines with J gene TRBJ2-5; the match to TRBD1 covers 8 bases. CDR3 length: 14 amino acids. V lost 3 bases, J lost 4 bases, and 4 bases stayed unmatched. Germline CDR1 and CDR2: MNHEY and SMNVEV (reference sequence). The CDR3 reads CASSFSDRVETQYF. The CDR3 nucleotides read TGTGCCAGCAGTTTCTCGGACAGGGTAGAGACCCAGTACTTC.

The CDR3 DNA is TGCAGTGCTAGTAGGGGGCCGCGACAGTTCTTC. It encodes CSASRGPRQFF. The chain recombines TRBV20-1 with TRBJ2-1, with 7 bases aligning to TRBD1. V lost 3 bases, J lost 13 bases, and 6 bases stayed unmatched. CDR3 length equals 11 residues. CDR1 and CDR2 from the germline V gene are DFQATT and SNEGSKA (reference sequence).

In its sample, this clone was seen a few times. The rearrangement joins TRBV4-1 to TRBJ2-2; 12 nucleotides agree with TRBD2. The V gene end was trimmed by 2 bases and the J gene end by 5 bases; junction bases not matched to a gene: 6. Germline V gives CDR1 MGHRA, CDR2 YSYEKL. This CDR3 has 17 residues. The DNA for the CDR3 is TGCGCCAGCAGCCAACGACTAGCGGGAGTAAGAACCGGGGAGCTGTTTTTT. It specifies CASSQRLAGVRTGELFF.

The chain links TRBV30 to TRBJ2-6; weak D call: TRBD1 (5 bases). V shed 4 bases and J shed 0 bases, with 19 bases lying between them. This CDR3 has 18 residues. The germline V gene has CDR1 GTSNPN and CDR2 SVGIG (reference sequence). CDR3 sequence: CAWNVAWSTGSGANVLTF. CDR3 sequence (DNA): TGTGCCTGGAACGTGGCGTGGTCAACAGGCTCTGGGGCCAACGTCCTGACTTTC.

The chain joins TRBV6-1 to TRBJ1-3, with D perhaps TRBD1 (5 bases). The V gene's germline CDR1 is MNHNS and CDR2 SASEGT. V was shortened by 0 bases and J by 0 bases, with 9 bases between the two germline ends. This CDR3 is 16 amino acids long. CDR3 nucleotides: TGTGCCAGCAGTGAAGCTGGGGCTCGCTCTGGAAACACCATATATTTT. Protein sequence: CASSEAGARSGNTIYF.

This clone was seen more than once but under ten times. CDR3 loop: CASSAWADEQFF. The CDR3 DNA sequence: TGTGCCAGCAGCGCCTGGGCGGATGAGCAGTTCTTC. The V gene is TRBV7-2, the J gene TRBJ2-1; no firm D call. There are 12 residues in the CDR3. Germline V gives CDR1 SGHTA, CDR2 FQGNSA. V was pared by 5 bases and J by 8 bases, with 10 bases between. The variable domain in full, completed from reference TRBV7-2 and TRBJ2-1, reads GAGVSQSPSNKVTEKGKDVELRCDPISGHTALYWYRQSLGQGLEFLIYFQGNSAPDKSGLPSDRFSAERTGGSVSTLTIQRTQQEDSAVYLCASSAWADEQFFGPGTRLTVL.

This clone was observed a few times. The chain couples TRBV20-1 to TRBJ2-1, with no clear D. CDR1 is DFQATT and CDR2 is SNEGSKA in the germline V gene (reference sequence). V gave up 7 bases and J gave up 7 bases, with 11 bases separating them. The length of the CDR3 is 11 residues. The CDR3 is CSVERANEQFF. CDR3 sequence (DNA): TGCAGTGTAGAAAGGGCGAATGAGCAGTTCTTC.

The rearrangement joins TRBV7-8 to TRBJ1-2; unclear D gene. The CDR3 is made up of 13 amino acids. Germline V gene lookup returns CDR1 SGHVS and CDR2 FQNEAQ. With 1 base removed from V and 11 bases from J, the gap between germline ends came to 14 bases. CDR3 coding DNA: TGTGCCAGCAGCTTAGGACGGACTATGGGGTACACCTTC. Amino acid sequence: CASSLGRTMGYTF.

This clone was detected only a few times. The CDR3 sequence: CAIRERPSTDTQYF. DNA of the CDR3: TGTGCCATCAGGGAGCGGCCTAGCACAGATACGCAGTATTTT. The V and J genes are TRBV10-3 and TRBJ2-3; possibly TRBD2 for D (5 bases). From germline, CDR1 is ENHRY and CDR2 SYGVKD. The V end lost 6 bases, the J end lost 0 bases, and 10 bases lay between the germline ends. CDR3 size: 14 residues.

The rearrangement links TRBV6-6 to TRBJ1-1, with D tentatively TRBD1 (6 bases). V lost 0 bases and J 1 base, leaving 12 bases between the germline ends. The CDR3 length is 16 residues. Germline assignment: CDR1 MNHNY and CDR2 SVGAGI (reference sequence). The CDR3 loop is CASSYSREGGNTEAFF. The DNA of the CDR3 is TGTGCCAGCAGTTACTCGAGAGAGGGGGGGAACACTGAAGCTTTCTTT.

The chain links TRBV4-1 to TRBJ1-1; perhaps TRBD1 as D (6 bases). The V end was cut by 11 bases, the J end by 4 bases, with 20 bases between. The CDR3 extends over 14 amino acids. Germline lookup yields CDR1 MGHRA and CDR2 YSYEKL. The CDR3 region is CASGAHRGGTEAFF. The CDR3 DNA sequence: TGCGCCTCGGGGGCCCATCGGGGCGGCACTGAAGCTTTCTTT.

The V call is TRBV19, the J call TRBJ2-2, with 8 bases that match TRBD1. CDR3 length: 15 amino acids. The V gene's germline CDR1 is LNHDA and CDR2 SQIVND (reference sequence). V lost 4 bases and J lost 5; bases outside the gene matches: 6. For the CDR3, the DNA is TGTGCCAGTAGTACAGGGACAGGAGCTACCGGGGAGCTGTTTTTT. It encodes CASSTGTGATGELFF. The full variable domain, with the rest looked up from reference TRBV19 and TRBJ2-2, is DGGITQSPKYLFRKEGQNVTLSCEQNLNHDAMYWYRQDPGQGLRLIYYSQIVNDFQKGDIAEGYSVSREKKESFPLTVTSAQKNPTAFYLCASSTGTGATGELFFGEGSRLTVL.